Shown below are 26 T cell receptor beta chains from a single sample sequenced in a study of monozygotic twins with inflammatory bowel disease. TCRdb reprocessed the 5' RACE reads; each CDR3 protein has one entry and no DNA is given. This specimen shows more than 350,000 distinct CDR3 sequences; the ten leading clones hold 2% to 3%. Material for sequencing was blood. Receptors originate from a human donor with ulcerative colitis or Crohn's disease, or a healthy co-twin of an affected twin (not recorded which).

The chain is built from TRBV7-3 and TRBJ2-1; TCRdb designates TRBD2, a call that cannot be tested without DNA. This CDR3 spans 15 amino acids. Germline CDR1 and CDR2: SGHTA and FQGTGA. The CDR3 loop reads CASSRDGLDANEQFF.

V gene TRBV5-1 combines with J gene TRBJ2-7; TCRdb outputs TRBD2, but without DNA this stays unchecked. CDR1 is SGHRS and CDR2 is YFSETQ in the germline V gene. The CDR3 has 19 residues. CDR3 sequence: CASSLDWLAGARGSYEQYF. The whole variable domain, filled in from reference TRBV5-1 and TRBJ2-7, reads KAGVTQTPRYLIKTRGQQVTLSCSPISGHRSVSWYQQTPGQGLQFLFEYFSETQRNKGNFPGRFSGRQFSNSRSEMNVSTLELGDSALYLCASSLDWLAGARGSYEQYFGPGTRLTVT.

The V gene is TRBV20-1, the J gene TRBJ2-7; the TRBD2 assignment by TCRdb is unverifiable without DNA. Germline V lookup: CDR1 DFQATT, CDR2 SNEGSKA (reference sequence). This CDR3 region has 14 residues. The CDR3: CSAPRRPGAYEQYF.

The gene calls are TRBV7-9 and TRBJ1-2; TCRdb proposes TRBD1, but this gene call is untestable without DNA. Germline assignment: CDR1 SEHNR and CDR2 FQNEAQ (reference sequence). CDR3 size: 14 residues. CDR3 loop: CASSLGDRGHGYTF.

V usage is TRBV28 and J usage is TRBJ1-2; TCRdb designates TRBD1, a call that cannot be tested without DNA. CDR1 and CDR2 from the germline V gene are MDHEN and SYDVKM. The length of the CDR3 is 16 residues. The CDR3 reads CASSLWGVTPNYGYTF.

The genes are TRBV6-2 or TRBV6-3 and TRBJ1-5; lacking DNA, the TRBD1 call made by TCRdb goes unchecked. The CDR3 covers 15 residues. Germline-derived CDR1 and CDR2 are MNHEY and SVGEGT. The CDR3 sequence is CASSYGAGKFQPQHF.

The CDR3 sequence: CASSFGGRVRYF. The chain employs TRBV12-3 or TRBV12-4 and TRBJ2-5. This CDR3 contains 12 residues.

The chain uses TRBV20-1 and TRBJ1-4; checking the TCRdb D call of TRBD1 is not possible without DNA. The CDR3 has 15 residues. The V gene's germline CDR1 is DFQATT and CDR2 SNEGSKA (reference sequence). The chain's CDR3 is CSATRQDPALPKLFF.

V is TRBV6-2 or TRBV6-3 and J is TRBJ2-1. This CDR3 is built from 13 residues. CDR1 and CDR2 (germline): MNHEY, SVGEGT. The CDR3 sequence is CASKLRSYNEQFF.

This chain connects TRBV7-9 to TRBJ2-1; TCRdb selects TRBD2, and the lack of DNA leaves this call unchecked. In germline, CDR1 is SEHNR, CDR2 FQNEAQ (reference sequence). This CDR3 has 14 amino acids. This chain's CDR3 is CASKIVAGSNEQFF. Together with reference TRBV7-9 and TRBJ2-1, the CDR3 gives the full variable domain: DTGVSQNPRHKITKRGQNVTFRCDPISEHNRLYWYRQTLGQGPEFLTYFQNEAQLEKSRLLSDRFSAERPKGSFSTLEIQRTEQGDSAMYLCASKIVAGSNEQFFGPGTRLTVL.

The V and J genes are TRBV7-9 and TRBJ1-4. Per the germline V gene, CDR1 is SEHNR and CDR2 is FQNEAQ (reference sequence). The CDR3 is 15 amino acids. CDR3: CASSPAGLANEKLFF.

V and J are TRBV7-8 and TRBJ2-7; TCRdb outputs TRBD1, but without DNA this stays unchecked. There are 15 residues in the CDR3. From germline, CDR1 is SGHVS and CDR2 FQNEAQ. CDR3 sequence: CASSLSGTGNYEQYF.

This sequence joins TRBV29-1 and TRBJ1-1; TCRdb's D call of TRBD1 is untestable without DNA. The CDR3 is made up of 13 amino acids. Germline V gene data show CDR1 as SQVTM and CDR2 as ANQGSEA. This CDR3 is CSIFEVGGGEAFF.

The chain couples TRBV11-2 to TRBJ2-3. This CDR3 has 12 amino acids. Germline loops: CDR1 SGHAT, CDR2 FQNNGV. CDR3 sequence: CASSLHSYTQYF.

The CDR3 protein is CASSSQWAPFYEQYF. This chain links TRBV7-9 with TRBJ2-7; TCRdb returns TRBD1, unconfirmable since there is no DNA. CDR3 length: 15 residues. The germline V gene encodes CDR1 SEHNR and CDR2 FQNEAQ (reference sequence).

The rearrangement links TRBV6-1 to TRBJ1-1; TCRdb outputs TRBD1, but without DNA this stays unchecked. The CDR3 is 15 amino acids. The V gene's germline CDR1 is MNHNS and CDR2 SASEGT. The CDR3: CASGKTGPQNTEAFF.

This sequence joins TRBV5-4 and TRBJ2-1; the D call of TRBD1 rests on TCRdb alone, since no DNA is present to check it. The germline V gene encodes CDR1 SGHNT and CDR2 YYREEE (reference sequence). This CDR3 is 16 amino acids long. This CDR3 is CASSRGRTSSYNEQFF.

The genes are TRBV7-9 and TRBJ1-2. CDR3 length: 15 residues. The germline CDR1 and CDR2 sequences are SEHNR and FQNEAQ (reference sequence). The CDR3 reads CASSLGEALSWGYTF.

This chain connects TRBV5-5 to TRBJ2-1; TCRdb's D gene call, TRBD2, goes unchecked for lack of DNA. Per the germline V gene, CDR1 is SGHKS and CDR2 is YYEKEE (reference sequence). The CDR3 contains 16 residues. The CDR3 sequence is CASSLSGTSGTHEQFF. The full variable domain, with the rest looked up from reference TRBV5-5 and TRBJ2-1, is DAGVTQSPTHLIKTRGQQVTLRCSPISGHKSVSWYQQVLGQGPQFIFQYYEKEERGRGNFPDRFSARQFPNYSSELNVNALLLGDSALYLCASSLSGTSGTHEQFFGPGTRLTVL.

The genes are TRBV11-3 and TRBJ2-7. The CDR3 totals 13 residues. Germline loops: CDR1 SGHNT, CDR2 YENEEA. CDR3 region: CASSLGQQYEQYF.

The V and J genes are TRBV2 and TRBJ2-7. Germline CDR1 is SNHLY and CDR2 is FYNNEI. The CDR3 sequence is 13 residues long. The CDR3 reads CASSEQSSYEQYF. The whole variable domain, filled in from reference TRBV2 and TRBJ2-7, reads EPEVTQTPSHQVTQMGQEVILRCVPISNHLYFYWYRQILGQKVEFLVSFYNNEISEKSEIFDDQFSVERPDGSNFTLKIRSTKLEDSAMYFCASSEQSSYEQYFGPGTRLTVT.

This rearrangement joins TRBV24-1 to TRBJ2-2; TCRdb gives TRBD1 as the D gene, but with no DNA this cannot be confirmed. The V gene's germline CDR1 is KGHDR and CDR2 SFDVKD. The CDR3 spans 15 residues. CDR3: CATSDAGQGTGELFF.

The V gene is TRBV20-1, the J gene TRBJ1-2; checking the TCRdb D call of TRBD1 is not possible without DNA. The CDR3 spans 13 residues. CDR1 is DFQATT, CDR2 SNEGSKA, per germline (reference sequence). The CDR3 loop is CSAVELGAYGYTF.

The rearrangement joins TRBV12-3 or TRBV12-4 to TRBJ2-7. The CDR3 consists of 12 residues. CDR3 sequence reads: CASSNTRGEQYF.

The CDR3 is CASSWDRESDAFF. The chain employs TRBV7-2 and TRBJ1-1; TCRdb outputs TRBD1, but without DNA this stays unchecked. Germline V gives CDR1 SGHTA, CDR2 FQGNSA. CDR3 length: 13 amino acids.

This chain joins TRBV20-1 and TRBJ2-1; TCRdb picks TRBD1, but there is no DNA to check that call. CDR3 length equals 16 residues. Germline CDR1 is DFQATT and CDR2 is SNEGSKA (reference sequence). The CDR3 reads CSATHRGGSSYNEQFF.